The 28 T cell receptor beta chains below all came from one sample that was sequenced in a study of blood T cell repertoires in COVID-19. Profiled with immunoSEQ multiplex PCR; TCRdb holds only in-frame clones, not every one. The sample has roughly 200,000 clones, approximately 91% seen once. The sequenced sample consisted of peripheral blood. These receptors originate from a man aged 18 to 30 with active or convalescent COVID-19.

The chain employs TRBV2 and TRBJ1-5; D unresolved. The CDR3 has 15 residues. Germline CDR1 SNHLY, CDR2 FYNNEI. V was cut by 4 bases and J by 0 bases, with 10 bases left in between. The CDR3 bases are TGTGCCAGCAGTGGCCTGAGGGATAGCAATCAGCCCCAGCATTTT. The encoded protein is CASSGLRDSNQPQHF.

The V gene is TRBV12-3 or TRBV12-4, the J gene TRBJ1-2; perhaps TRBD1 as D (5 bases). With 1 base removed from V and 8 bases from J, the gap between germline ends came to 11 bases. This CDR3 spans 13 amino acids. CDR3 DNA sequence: TGTGCCAGCAGTTTAGAGGGGATGAAGGGCTACACCTTC. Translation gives CASSLEGMKGYTF.

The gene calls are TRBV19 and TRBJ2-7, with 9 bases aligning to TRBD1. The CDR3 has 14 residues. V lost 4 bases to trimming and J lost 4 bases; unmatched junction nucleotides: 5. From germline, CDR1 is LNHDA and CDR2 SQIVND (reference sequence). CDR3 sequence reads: CASSTGTGWYEQYF. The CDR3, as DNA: TGTGCCAGTAGTACCGGGACAGGGTGGTACGAGCAGTACTTC. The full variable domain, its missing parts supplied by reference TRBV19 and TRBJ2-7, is DGGITQSPKYLFRKEGQNVTLSCEQNLNHDAMYWYRQDPGQGLRLIYYSQIVNDFQKGDIAEGYSVSREKKESFPLTVTSAQKNPTAFYLCASSTGTGWYEQYFGPGTRLTVT.

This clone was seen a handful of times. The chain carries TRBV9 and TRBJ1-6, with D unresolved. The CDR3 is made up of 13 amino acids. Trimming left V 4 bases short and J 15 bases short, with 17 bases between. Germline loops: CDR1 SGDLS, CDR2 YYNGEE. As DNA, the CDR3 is TGTGCCAGCAGCCCGGACTTAGATTCTGTCCTCCACTTT. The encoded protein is CASSPDLDSVLHF.

CDR3 region: CASGSPRDRGYNEQFF. CDR3 coding DNA: TGTGCTAGTGGTTCCCCGCGAGACAGGGGTTACAATGAGCAGTTCTTC. The genes are TRBV12-5 and TRBJ2-1; 8 bases align to TRBD1. CDR1 and CDR2 (germline): LGHNT, FRNRAP. Trimming cost V 4 bases and J 4 bases; bases outside gene matches: 9. This CDR3 contains 16 residues.

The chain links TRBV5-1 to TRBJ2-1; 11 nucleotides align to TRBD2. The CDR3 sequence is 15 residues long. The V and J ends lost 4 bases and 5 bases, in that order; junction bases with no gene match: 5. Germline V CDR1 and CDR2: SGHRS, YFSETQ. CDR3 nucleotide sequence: TGCGCCAGCAGCCTAACTAGCGGGGGAAACAATGAGCAGTTCTTC. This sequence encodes CASSLTSGGNNEQFF.

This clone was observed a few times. The CDR3 loop is CASSARGHGGELFF. CDR3 nucleotide sequence: TGCGCCAGCAGTGCCAGGGGGCATGGCGGGGAGCTGTTTTTT. This rearrangement joins TRBV10-1 to TRBJ2-2; 8 bases line up with TRBD1. Looked up from germline, CDR1 is WNHNN and CDR2 is SYGVQD (reference sequence). After removal of 4 bases from V and 7 bases from J, the junction contained 5 bases not matched to a gene. This CDR3 is built from 14 residues.

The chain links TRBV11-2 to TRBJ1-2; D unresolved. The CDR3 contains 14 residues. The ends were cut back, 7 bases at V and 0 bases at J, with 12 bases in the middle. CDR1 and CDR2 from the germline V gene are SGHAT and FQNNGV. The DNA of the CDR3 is TGTGCCAGCACCCCGGACGGGGCTAACTATGGCTACACCTTC. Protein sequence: CASTPDGANYGYTF.

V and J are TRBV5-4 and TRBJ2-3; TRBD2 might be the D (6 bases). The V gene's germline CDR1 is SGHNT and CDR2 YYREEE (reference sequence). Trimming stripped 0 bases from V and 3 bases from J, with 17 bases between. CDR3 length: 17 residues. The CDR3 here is CASSLGVVAESTDTQYF. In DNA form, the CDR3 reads TGTGCCAGCAGCTTGGGAGTCGTAGCGGAGAGTACAGATACGCAGTATTTT.

The CDR3 region has the DNA TGTGCCAGCAGTCAGTCCGGCAGGGTCAATGAGCAGTTCTTC. This translates into CASSQSGRVNEQFF. This rearrangement joins TRBV6-5 to TRBJ2-1; a possible D gene is TRBD1 (5 bases). Germline loops: CDR1 MNHEY, CDR2 SVGAGI. The CDR3 is made up of 14 amino acids. Trimming left V 5 bases short and J 6 bases short, with 14 bases between.

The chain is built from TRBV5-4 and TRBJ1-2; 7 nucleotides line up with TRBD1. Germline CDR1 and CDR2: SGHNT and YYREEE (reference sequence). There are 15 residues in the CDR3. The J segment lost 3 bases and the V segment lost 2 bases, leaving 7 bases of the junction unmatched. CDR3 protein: CASSLNQGVDYGYTF. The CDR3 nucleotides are TGTGCCAGCAGCTTAAACCAGGGGGTTGACTATGGCTACACCTTC.

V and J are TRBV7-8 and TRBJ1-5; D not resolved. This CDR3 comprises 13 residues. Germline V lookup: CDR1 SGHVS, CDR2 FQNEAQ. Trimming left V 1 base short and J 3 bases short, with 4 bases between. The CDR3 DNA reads TGTGCCAGCAGCTTAGTCATCAATCAGCCCCAGCATTTT. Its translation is CASSLVINQPQHF. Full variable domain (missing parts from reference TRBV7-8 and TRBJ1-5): GAGVSQSPRYKVAKRGQDVALRCDPISGHVSLFWYQQALGQGPEFLTYFQNEAQLDKSGLPSDRFFAERPEGSVSTLKIQRTQQEDSAVYLCASSLVINQPQHFGDGTRLSIL.

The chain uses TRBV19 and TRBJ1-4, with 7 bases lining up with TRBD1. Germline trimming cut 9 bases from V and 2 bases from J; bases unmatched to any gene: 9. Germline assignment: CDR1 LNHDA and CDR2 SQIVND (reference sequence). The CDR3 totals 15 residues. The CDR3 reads CASKTGQVTNEKLFF. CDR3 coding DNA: TGTGCCAGCAAAACCGGACAGGTGACTAATGAAAAACTGTTTTTT.

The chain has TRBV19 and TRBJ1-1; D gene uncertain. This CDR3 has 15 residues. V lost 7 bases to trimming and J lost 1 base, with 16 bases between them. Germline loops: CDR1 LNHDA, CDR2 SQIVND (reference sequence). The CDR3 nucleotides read TGTGCCAGTATTCACCCGGAGGGAAGGAACACTGAAGCTTTCTTT. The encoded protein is CASIHPEGRNTEAFF.

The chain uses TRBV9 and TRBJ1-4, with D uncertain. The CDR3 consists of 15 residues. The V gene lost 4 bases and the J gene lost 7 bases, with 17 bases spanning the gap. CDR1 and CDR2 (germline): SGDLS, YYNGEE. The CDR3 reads CASSPRGFVPEKLFF. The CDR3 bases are TGTGCCAGCAGCCCCCGAGGGTTCGTCCCTGAAAAACTGTTTTTT.

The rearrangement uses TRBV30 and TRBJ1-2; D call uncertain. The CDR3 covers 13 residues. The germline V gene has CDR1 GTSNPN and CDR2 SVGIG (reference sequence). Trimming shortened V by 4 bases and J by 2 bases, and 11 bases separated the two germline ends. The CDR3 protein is CAWTISANYGYTF. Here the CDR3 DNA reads TGTGCCTGGACCATTTCAGCGAACTATGGCTACACCTTC.

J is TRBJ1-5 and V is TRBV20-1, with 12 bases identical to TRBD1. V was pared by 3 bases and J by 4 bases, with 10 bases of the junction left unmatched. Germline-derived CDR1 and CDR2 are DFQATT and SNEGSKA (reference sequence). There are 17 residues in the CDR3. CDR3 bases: TGCAGTGCTAGTTCTGAGGGACAGGGGGCTGATAATCAGCCCCAGCATTTT. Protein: CSASSEGQGADNQPQHF.

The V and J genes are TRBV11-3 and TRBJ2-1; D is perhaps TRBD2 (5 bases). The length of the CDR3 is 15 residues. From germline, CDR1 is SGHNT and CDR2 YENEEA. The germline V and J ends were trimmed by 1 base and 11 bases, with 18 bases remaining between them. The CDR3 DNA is TGTGCCAGCAGCTTAGGGCGGGCAGATAATGAGCAGCAGTTCTTC. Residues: CASSLGRADNEQQFF.

The CDR3 loop is CASSLGFAGVSGEQYF. As DNA, the CDR3 is TGTGCCAGCAGCTTGGGGTTCGCGGGAGTATCCGGCGAGCAGTACTTC. The chain links TRBV5-6 to TRBJ2-7, with 7 bases aligning to TRBD2. Looked up from germline, CDR1 is SGHDT and CDR2 is YYEEEE. The CDR3 spans 16 residues. With V trimmed by 0 bases and J by 6 bases, 12 bases remained unmatched.

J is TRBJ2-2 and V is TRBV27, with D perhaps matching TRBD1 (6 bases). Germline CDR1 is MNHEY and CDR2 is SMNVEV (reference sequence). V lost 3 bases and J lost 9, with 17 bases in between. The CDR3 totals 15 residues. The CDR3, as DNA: TGTGCCAGCAGTTTCCGAGGACAGAACCGATGGGAGCTGTTTTTT. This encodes CASSFRGQNRWELFF.

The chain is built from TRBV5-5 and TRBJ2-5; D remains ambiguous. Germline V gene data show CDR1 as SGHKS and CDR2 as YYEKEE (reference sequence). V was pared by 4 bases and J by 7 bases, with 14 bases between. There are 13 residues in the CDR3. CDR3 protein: CASSPRPMWTQYF. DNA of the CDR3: TGTGCCAGCAGCCCCCGCCCTATGTGGACCCAGTACTTC. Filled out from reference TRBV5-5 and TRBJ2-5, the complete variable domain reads DAGVTQSPTHLIKTRGQQVTLRCSPISGHKSVSWYQQVLGQGPQFIFQYYEKEERGRGNFPDRFSARQFPNYSSELNVNALLLGDSALYLCASSPRPMWTQYFGPGTRLLVL.

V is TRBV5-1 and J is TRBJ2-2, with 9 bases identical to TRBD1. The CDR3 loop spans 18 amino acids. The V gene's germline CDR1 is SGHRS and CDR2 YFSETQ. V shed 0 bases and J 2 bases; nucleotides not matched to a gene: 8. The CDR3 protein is CASSLDLTGGGNTGELFF. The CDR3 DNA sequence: TGCGCCAGCAGCTTGGACCTCACAGGGGGCGGAAACACCGGGGAGCTGTTTTTT.

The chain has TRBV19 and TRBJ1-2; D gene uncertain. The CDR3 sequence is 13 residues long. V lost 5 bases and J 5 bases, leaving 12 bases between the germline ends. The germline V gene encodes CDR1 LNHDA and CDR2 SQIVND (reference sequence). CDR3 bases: TGTGCCAGTAGTTCCGATGCAGATTATGGCTACACCTTC. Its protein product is CASSSDADYGYTF.

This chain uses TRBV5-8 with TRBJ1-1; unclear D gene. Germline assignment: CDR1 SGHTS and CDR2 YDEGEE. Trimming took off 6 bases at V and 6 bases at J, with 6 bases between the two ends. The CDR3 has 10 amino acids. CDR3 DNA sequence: TGTGCCAGCAACTACGCTGAAGCTTTCTTT. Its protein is CASNYAEAFF.

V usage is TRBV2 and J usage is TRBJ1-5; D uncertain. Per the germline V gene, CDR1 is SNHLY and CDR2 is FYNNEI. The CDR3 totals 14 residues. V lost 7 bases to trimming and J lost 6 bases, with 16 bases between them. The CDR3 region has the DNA TGTGCCAGCAACTGGGGAGGGCGAGGTCAGCCCCAGCATTTT. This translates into CASNWGGRGQPQHF.

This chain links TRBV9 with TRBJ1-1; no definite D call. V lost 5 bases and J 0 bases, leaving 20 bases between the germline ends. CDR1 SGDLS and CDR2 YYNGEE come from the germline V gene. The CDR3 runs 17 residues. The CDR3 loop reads CASSATGSGLMNTEAFF. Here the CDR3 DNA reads TGTGCCAGCAGTGCCACCGGGTCAGGACTCATGAACACTGAAGCTTTCTTT. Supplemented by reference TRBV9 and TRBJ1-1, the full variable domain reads DSGVTQTPKHLITATGQRVTLRCSPRSGDLSVYWYQQSLDQGLQFLIQYYNGEERAKGNILERFSAQQFPDLHSELNLSSLELGDSALYFCASSATGSGLMNTEAFFGQGTRLTVV.

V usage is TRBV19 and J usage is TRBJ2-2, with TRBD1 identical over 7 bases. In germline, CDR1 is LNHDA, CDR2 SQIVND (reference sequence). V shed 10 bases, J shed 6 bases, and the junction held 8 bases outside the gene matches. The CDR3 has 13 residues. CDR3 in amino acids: CATPTGIAGELFF. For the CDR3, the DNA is TGTGCCACTCCGACAGGGATCGCCGGGGAGCTGTTTTTT.

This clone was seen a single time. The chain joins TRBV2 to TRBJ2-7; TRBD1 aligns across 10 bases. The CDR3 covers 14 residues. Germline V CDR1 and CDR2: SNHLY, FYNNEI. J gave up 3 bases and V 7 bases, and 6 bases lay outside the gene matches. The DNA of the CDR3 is TGTGCCAGCATCAACCGGGACAGGGGCTACGAGCAGTACTTC. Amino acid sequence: CASINRDRGYEQYF.